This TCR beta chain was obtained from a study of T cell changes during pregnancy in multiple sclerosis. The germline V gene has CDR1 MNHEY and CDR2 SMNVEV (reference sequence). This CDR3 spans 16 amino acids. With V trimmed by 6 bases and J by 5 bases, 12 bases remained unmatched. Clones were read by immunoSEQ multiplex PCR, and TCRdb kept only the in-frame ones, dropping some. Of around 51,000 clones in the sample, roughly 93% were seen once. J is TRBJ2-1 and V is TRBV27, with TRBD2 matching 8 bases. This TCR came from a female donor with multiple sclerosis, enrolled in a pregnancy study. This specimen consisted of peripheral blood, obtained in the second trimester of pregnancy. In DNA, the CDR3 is TGTGCCAGCAGGTCCACGAAGACTAGCGCCAACAATGAGCAGTTCTTC. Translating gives CASRSTKTSANNEQFF.